This TCR beta chain was sequenced in a study of cytomegalovirus exposure and HLA in healthy donors. General study results and limits: Highly shared sequence variants in one cluster were likely a sequencing artifact. CMV serostatus was the sole immune exposure data available. A later examination showed that TCR association rates differed by HLA locus, with DRB1 most and HLA-C fewest.

Vbeta (60) and Jbeta (13) primers were used in the PCR. The method was immunoSEQ multiplex PCR; TCRdb's version includes in-frame clones alone and lacks a portion of them. The sample has under 200,000 clones, around 81% seen once. Germline loops: CDR1 MNHEY, CDR2 SVGAGI. V shed 6 bases, J shed 5 bases, and the junction held 3 bases outside the gene matches. The CDR3 is 12 amino acids. As to this clone: No antigen is known for it.

Specimen: PBMCs. The rearrangement uses TRBV6-5 and TRBJ2-7, with 8 bases matching TRBD1. The origin of this receptor is a man in his forties or fifties in good health and CMV-seronegative. The CDR3 nucleotides are TGTGCCAGCAGGAAGACAGGGGACGAGCAGTACTTC. Its translation is CASRKTGDEQYF.